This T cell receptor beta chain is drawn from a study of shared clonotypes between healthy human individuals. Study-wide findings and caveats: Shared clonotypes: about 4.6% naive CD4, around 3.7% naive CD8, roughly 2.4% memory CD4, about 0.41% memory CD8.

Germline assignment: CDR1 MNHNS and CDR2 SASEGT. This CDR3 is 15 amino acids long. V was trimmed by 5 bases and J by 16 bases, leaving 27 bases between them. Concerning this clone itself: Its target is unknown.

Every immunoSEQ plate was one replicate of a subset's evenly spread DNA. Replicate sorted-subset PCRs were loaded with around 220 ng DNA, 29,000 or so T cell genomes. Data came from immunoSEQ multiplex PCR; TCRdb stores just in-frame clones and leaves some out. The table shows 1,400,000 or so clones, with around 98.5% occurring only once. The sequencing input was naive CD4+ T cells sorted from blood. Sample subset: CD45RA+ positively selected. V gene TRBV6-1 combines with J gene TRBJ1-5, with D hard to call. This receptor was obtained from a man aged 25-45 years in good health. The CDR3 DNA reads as TGTGCCAGCAGTACCGACTCCCTCTCGAGATCGGTCCGTCATTTT. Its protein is CASSTDSLSRSVRHF.